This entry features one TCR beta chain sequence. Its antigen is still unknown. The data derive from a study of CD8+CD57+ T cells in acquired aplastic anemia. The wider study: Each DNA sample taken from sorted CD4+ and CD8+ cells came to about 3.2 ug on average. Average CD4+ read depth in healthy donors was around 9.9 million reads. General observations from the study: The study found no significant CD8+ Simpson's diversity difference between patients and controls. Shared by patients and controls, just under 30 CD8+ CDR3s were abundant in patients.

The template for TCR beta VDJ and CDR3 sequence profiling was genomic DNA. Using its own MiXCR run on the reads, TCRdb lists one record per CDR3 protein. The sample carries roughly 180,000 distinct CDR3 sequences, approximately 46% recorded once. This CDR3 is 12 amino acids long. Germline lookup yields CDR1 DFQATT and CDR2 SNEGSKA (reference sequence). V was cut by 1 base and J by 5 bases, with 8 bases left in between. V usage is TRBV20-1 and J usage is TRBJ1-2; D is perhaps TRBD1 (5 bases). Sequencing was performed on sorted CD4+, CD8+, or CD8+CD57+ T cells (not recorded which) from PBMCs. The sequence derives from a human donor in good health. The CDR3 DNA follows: TGCAGTGCTAGAGGGACACTTTATGGCTACACCTTC. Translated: CSARGTLYGYTF.